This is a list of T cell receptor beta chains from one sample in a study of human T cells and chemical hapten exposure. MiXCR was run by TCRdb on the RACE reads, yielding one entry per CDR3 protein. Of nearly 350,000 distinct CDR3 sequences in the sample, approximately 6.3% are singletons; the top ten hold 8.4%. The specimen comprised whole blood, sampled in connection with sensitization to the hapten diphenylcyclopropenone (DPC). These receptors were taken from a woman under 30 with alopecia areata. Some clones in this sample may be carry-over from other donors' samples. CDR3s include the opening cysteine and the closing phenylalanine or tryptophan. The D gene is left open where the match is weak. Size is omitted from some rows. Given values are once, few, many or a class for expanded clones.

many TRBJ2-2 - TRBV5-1 CASRGGSNTGELFF TGCGCCAGCAGAGGCGGATCGAACACCGGGGAGCTGTTTTTT
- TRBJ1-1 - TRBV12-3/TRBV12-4 CASTLYGDSEAFF TGTGCCAGCACCCTATATGGGGACTCTGAAGCTTTCTTT
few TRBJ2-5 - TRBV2 CASSERGSPLETQYF TGTGCCAGCAGTGAGAGAGGGTCACCCTTGGAGACCCAGTACTTC
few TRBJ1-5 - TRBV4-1 CASSHTAGGNQPQHF TGCGCCAGCAGCCATACCGCTGGGGGCAATCAGCCCCAGCATTTT
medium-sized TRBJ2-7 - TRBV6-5 CASSYDRSSSYEQYF TGTGCCAGCAGTTACGACAGATCCAGCTCCTACGAGCAGTACTTC
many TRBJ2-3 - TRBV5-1 CASSLGQFGTDTQYF TGCGCCAGCAGCTTGGGACAGTTCGGCACAGATACGCAGTATTTT
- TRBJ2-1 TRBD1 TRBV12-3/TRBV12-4 CASRPRQGVYNEQFF TGTGCCAGCAGACCTCGACAGGGGGTCTACAATGAGCAGTTCTTC
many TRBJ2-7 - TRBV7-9 CASSLASGISSYEQYF TGTGCCAGCAGCTTAGCGTCGGGTATTAGCTCCTACGAGCAGTACTTC
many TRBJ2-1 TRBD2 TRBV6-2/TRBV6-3 CASSYAPGAGYNEQFF TGTGCCAGCAGTTACGCCCCGGGAGCGGGGTACAATGAGCAGTTCTTC
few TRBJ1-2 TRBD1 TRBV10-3 CAIGSGGGFDGYTF TGTGCCATCGGATCAGGGGGCGGTTTCGATGGCTACACCTTC
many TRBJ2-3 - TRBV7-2 CASTLRAPDTQYF TGTGCCAGCACCCTACGAGCACCAGATACGCAGTATTTT
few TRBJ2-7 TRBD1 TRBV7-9 CASSLEDRGQYF TGTGCCAGCAGCTTAGAAGACAGGGGTCAGTACTTC
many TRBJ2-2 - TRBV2 CASSEIQVGELFF TGTGCCAGCAGTGAAATACAGGTCGGGGAGCTGTTTTTT
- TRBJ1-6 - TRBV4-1 CASSQDSRPRGNSPLHF TGCGCCAGCAGCCAAGATTCGAGGCCGAGGGGTAATTCACCCCTCCACTTT
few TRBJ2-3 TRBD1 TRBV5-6 CASSLGGQGYTDTQYF TGTGCCAGCAGCTTGGGAGGACAGGGATATACAGATACGCAGTATTTT
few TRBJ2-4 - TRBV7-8 CASSQGALLAKNIQYF TGTGCCAGCAGCCAAGGGGCCCTATTAGCCAAAAACATTCAGTACTTC
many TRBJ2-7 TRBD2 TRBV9 CASSPGGTSGSYEQYF TGTGCCAGCAGCCCGGGGGGGACTAGCGGCTCCTACGAGCAGTACTTC
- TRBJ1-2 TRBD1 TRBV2 CASRPGQGNVYGYTF TGTGCCAGCAGACCCGGACAGGGTAATGTCTATGGCTACACCTTC
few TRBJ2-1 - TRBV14 CASSQGPRGPSYNEQFF TGTGCCAGCAGCCAAGGCCCCCGGGGTCCCTCCTACAATGAGCAGTTCTTC
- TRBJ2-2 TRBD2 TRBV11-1 CASSVTSGANTGELFF TGTGCCAGCAGCGTGACTAGCGGGGCGAACACCGGGGAGCTGTTTTTT
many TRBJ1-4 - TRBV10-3 CAIRTIESEKLFF TGTGCCATCCGGACGATAGAAAGTGAAAAACTGTTTTTT
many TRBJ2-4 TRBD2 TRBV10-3 CAISESSLAGGPFGNIQYF TGTGCCATCAGTGAGTCGTCCCTAGCGGGGGGTCCTTTTGGAAACATTCAGTACTTC
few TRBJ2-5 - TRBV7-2 CASRHGGRETQYF TGTGCCAGCAGACACGGGGGAAGAGAGACCCAGTACTTC